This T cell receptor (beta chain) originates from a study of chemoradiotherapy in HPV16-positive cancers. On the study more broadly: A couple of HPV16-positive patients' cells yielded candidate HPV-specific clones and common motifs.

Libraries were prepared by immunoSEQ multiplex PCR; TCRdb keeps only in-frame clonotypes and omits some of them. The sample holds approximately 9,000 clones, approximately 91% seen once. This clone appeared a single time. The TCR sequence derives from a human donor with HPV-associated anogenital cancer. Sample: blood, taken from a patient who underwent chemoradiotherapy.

This CDR3 reads CASSEGAVTYEQYF. As DNA, the CDR3 is TGTGCCAGCAGTGAGGGGGCAGTGACCTACGAGCAGTACTTC. The rearrangement uses TRBV2 and TRBJ2-7; TRBD1 is a possible D gene (6 bases). Trimming removed 3 bases from V and 2 bases from J, with 11 bases in between. Germline V gives CDR1 SNHLY, CDR2 FYNNEI. The CDR3 loop spans 14 amino acids.